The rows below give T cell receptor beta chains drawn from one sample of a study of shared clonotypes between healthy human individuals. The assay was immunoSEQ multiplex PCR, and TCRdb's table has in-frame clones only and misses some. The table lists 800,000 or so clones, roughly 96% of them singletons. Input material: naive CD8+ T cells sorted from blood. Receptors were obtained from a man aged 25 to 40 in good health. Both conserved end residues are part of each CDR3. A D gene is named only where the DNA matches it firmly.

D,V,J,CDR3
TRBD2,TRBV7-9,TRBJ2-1,CASSPGLAGGPGDEQFF
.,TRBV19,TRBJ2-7,CATGQNDYEQYF
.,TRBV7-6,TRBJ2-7,CASSLAGGAGYEQYF
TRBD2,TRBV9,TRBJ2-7,CASSVGLAGVEQYF
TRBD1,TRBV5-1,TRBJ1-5,CASSSGGMGQGNQPQHF
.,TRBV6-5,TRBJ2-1,CASSYSDINEQFF
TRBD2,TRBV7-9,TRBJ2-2,CASSSPREGYTGELFF
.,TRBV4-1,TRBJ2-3,CASSQEAYGQDTQYF
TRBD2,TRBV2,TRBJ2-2,CASETSGLNTGELFF
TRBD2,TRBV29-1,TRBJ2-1,CSVSGTSGTNSYNEQFF
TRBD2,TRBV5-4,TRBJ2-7,CASSLGSGLVPSEQYF
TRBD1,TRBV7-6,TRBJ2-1,CASSRRTGFNEQFF
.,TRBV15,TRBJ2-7,CATSDLGVEQYF
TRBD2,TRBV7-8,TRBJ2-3,CASSRTSGILDTQYF
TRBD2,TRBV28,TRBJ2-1,CGTSFNEQFF
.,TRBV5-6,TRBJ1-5,CASSPRESNQPQHF
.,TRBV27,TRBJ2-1,CASRSLVGYNEQFF
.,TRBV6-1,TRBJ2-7,CASRRVDPLEQYF
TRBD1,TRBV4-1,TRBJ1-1,CASSLTGTGTEAFF
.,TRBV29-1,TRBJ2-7,CSVEEGRGLYEQYF
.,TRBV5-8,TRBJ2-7,CASSLGGWVYEQYF
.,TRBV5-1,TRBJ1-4,CASSPPDSNEKLFF
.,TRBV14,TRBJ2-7,CASSPLLEAPSYEQYF
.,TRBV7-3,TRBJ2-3,CASSFGQGGPDTQYF